The 27 T cell receptor beta chains below all came from one sample that was sequenced in a study of human T cells and chemical hapten exposure. TCRdb processed the RACE reads anew with MiXCR; each CDR3 protein has one entry. This table holds under 450,000 distinct CDR3 sequences, about 6.9% found once. Regarding time point: patch test 2, 6 weeks after DPC sensitization. The treatment: therapeutic diphenylcyclopropenone sensitization with weekly scalp DPC. The starting material was whole blood, obtained in connection with sensitization to the hapten diphenylcyclopropenone (DPC). These TCRs come from a woman under 30 with alopecia areata. Some clones in this sample may be carry-over from other donors' samples.

Points on this clonotype: The junction departs from germline at one end; a sequencing error may be responsible. This chain links TRBV7-2 with TRBJ2-6; D is undetermined. The CDR3 covers 14 residues. Germline V gene sequence: CDR1 SGHTA, CDR2 FQGNSA. Here the CDR3 reads CGSSLNSGANVLTF. Here the CDR3 DNA reads TGTGGCAGCAGCCTTAATTCCGGGGCCAACGTCCTGACTTTC.

The genes are TRBV2 and TRBJ2-3; 9 positions match TRBD2. Germline CDR1 SNHLY, CDR2 FYNNEI. The CDR3 runs 15 residues. V trimming: 1 base; J trimming: 6 bases; junction bases outside the gene matches: 5. This chain's CDR3 is CASSEVGGGADTQYF. As DNA, the CDR3 is TGTGCCAGCAGTGAAGTCGGCGGGGGGGCGGATACGCAGTATTTT.

This clonotype was seen many times. The genes are TRBV7-9 and TRBJ1-5; tentative D call: TRBD1 (5 bases). Looked up from germline, CDR1 is SEHNR and CDR2 is FQNEAQ (reference sequence). The CDR3 contains 12 residues. V lost 5 bases and J 10 bases, leaving 12 bases between the germline ends. The CDR3 here is CASSQGPGPQHF. The CDR3 region has the DNA TGTGCCAGCAGCCAGGGACCGGGCCCCCAGCATTTT.

In its sample, this clonotype was seen many times. The rearrangement uses TRBV12-3 or TRBV12-4 and TRBJ1-2; no firm D call. V was trimmed by 1 base and J by 6 bases, leaving 9 bases between them. The CDR3 loop spans 13 amino acids. The CDR3 loop reads CASSLGSGDGYTF. The CDR3 region has the DNA TGTGCCAGCAGTTTAGGTAGTGGGGATGGCTACACCTTC.

The V and J genes are TRBV3-1 and TRBJ1-5; possible D gene TRBD1, 5 bases. The CDR3 sequence is 15 residues long. CDR1 LGHDT and CDR2 YNNKEL come from the germline V gene (reference sequence). V lost 2 bases, J lost 5 bases, and 13 bases lay in between. The CDR3 loop reads CASSQNGRADQPQHF. CDR3 sequence (DNA): TGTGCCAGCAGCCAAAATGGCAGGGCGGATCAGCCCCAGCATTTT.

In this sample, this clonotype turned up many times. The DNA of the CDR3 is TGCGCCAGCAGCCAGAGTAGCAGGGGGCGGGGATCACCCCTCCACTTT. Protein sequence: CASSQSSRGRGSPLHF. The chain uses TRBV4-3 and TRBJ1-6, with TRBD1 matching 8 bases. This CDR3 is 16 amino acids long. After removal of 3 bases from V and 10 bases from J, the junction contained 11 bases not matched to a gene. The germline V gene encodes CDR1 LGHNA and CDR2 YSLEER.

This clonotype was detected a few times. The V call is TRBV29-1, the J call TRBJ2-1; the D gene could be TRBD1 or TRBD2 (7 bases each). The CDR3 totals 11 residues. Germline V CDR1 and CDR2: SQVTM, ANQGSEA. The V end was cut by 6 bases, the J end by 10 bases, with 13 bases between. The CDR3, as DNA: TGCAGCGTAAACAGGGGAGGGGAGCAGTTCTTC. Protein sequence: CSVNRGGEQFF.

This clonotype was recorded many times. The chain recombines TRBV6-2 or TRBV6-3 with TRBJ2-5; 7 positions agree with TRBD2. Germline V CDR1 and CDR2: MNHEY, SVGEGT. The CDR3 runs to 16 residues. The V segment lost 4 bases and the J segment 9 bases; nucleotides outside the gene matches: 17. CDR3 sequence reads: CASSSPTSLPFLAQYF. The CDR3 DNA follows: TGTGCCAGCAGTTCACCGACTAGCCTCCCCTTTTTGGCCCAGTACTTC.

This clonotype was found a few times. The rearrangement uses TRBV29-1 and TRBJ1-2, with D possibly TRBD1 on 6 matching bases. This CDR3 has 13 residues. The V gene lost 4 bases and the J gene lost 6 bases, with 15 bases spanning the gap. Germline loops: CDR1 SQVTM, CDR2 ANQGSEA. CDR3 DNA: TGCAGCGTTGGTGACACAGGGATCGATGGCTACACCTTC. Translating it yields CSVGDTGIDGYTF.

The genes are TRBV18 and TRBJ2-7; D call uncertain. CDR1 KGHSH and CDR2 LQKENI come from the germline V gene. This CDR3 contains 14 residues. The V gene lost 1 base and the J gene lost 5 bases, with 12 bases spanning the gap. CDR3 sequence: CASSPLGPGDEQYF. CDR3 in DNA: TGTGCCAGCTCACCACTCGGGCCTGGAGACGAGCAGTACTTC.

V and J are TRBV5-4 and TRBJ2-2; D gene ambiguous. This CDR3 is built from 14 residues. Germline V gene lookup returns CDR1 SGHNT and CDR2 YYREEE (reference sequence). The V gene lost 8 bases and the J gene lost 5 bases, with 16 bases spanning the gap. The CDR3 bases are TGTGCCAGAAGCCGGTCGACTGATACCGGGGAGCTGTTTTTT. It codes for CARSRSTDTGELFF.

The chain is built from TRBV4-3 and TRBJ2-1, with TRBD2 matching 8 bases. Trimming took 3 bases from V and 7 from J; bases not matched to a gene: 5. The CDR3 consists of 14 residues. Germline CDR1 is LGHNA and CDR2 is YSLEER. CDR3 amino acids: CASSQGLVSNEQFF. The CDR3 region has the DNA TGCGCCAGCAGCCAGGGACTAGTTTCGAATGAGCAGTTCTTC.

This chain links TRBV7-9 with TRBJ2-1; D is perhaps TRBD1 or TRBD2 (5 bases each). Per germline, CDR1 SEHNR and CDR2 FQNEAQ (reference sequence). Trimming stripped 3 bases from V and 5 bases from J, with 14 bases between. The CDR3 spans 15 residues. DNA of the CDR3: TGTGCCAGCAGCTTTCCAGAGGGGATAAACAATGAGCAGTTCTTC. Translation: CASSFPEGINNEQFF.

This clonotype was counted a few times. The rearrangement uses TRBV7-9 and TRBJ2-1, with 14 bases matching TRBD2. Trimming cost V 6 bases and J 12 bases; bases outside gene matches: 10. CDR3 length: 15 residues. Germline V gene lookup returns CDR1 SEHNR and CDR2 FQNEAQ (reference sequence). For the CDR3, the DNA is TGTGCCAGCAGGTCCATCGCCGGGACTAGCGGGGGGCAGTTCTTC. Amino acids: CASRSIAGTSGGQFF.

This sequence joins TRBV15 and TRBJ2-1, with TRBD2 identical over 9 bases. Germline loops: CDR1 LNHNV, CDR2 YYDKDF (reference sequence). V lost 7 bases to trimming and J lost 5 bases; unmatched junction nucleotides: 3. The CDR3 totals 13 residues. The CDR3, as DNA: TGTGCCACCAAGGCGGGGGGGAACAATGAGCAGTTCTTC. It yields the protein CATKAGGNNEQFF.

The chain uses TRBV27 and TRBJ2-2; TRBD2 matches at 10 bases. Germline trimming cut 2 bases from V and 0 bases from J; bases unmatched to any gene: 0. CDR3 size: 16 residues. The germline gives CDR1 MNHEY, CDR2 SMNVEV (reference sequence). The CDR3 is CASSLLAGANTGELFF. As DNA, the CDR3 is TGTGCCAGCAGTTTACTAGCGGGGGCGAACACCGGGGAGCTGTTTTTT.

This sequence joins TRBV29-1 and TRBJ2-3, with TRBD2 identical over 10 bases. Germline-derived CDR1 and CDR2 are SQVTM and ANQGSEA. The V gene end was trimmed by 3 bases and the J gene end by 2 bases; junction bases not matched to a gene: 11. The CDR3 spans 17 residues. The CDR3 loop is CSVEHSLAGDATDTQYF. In nucleotides, the CDR3 is TGCAGCGTTGAGCACTCTCTAGCGGGGGATGCCACAGATACGCAGTATTTT.

Ten or more counts support this clonotype. V and J are TRBV6-4 and TRBJ2-7, with TRBD1 identical over 10 bases. CDR1 MRHNA and CDR2 SNTAGT come from the germline V gene. The CDR3 is 15 amino acids. Trimming took 6 bases from V and 4 from J; bases not matched to a gene: 9. CDR3 DNA: TGTGCCAGCAGCAACCAGACAGGGGGCGGTTACGAGCAGTACTTC. Translation: CASSNQTGGGYEQYF.

This clonotype showed up many times. V gene TRBV7-2 combines with J gene TRBJ2-2; D gene unclear. The CDR3 has 14 amino acids. Germline-derived CDR1 and CDR2 are SGHTA and FQGNSA. V dropped 1 base and J dropped 1 base, with 4 bases sitting between them. The CDR3 nucleotides read TGTGCCAGCAGCTTAGGGCAGAACACCGGGGAGCTGTTTTTT. It is translated as CASSLGQNTGELFF.

This clonotype was counted only a few times. The chain employs TRBV4-1 and TRBJ1-1, with 9 bases matching TRBD1. This CDR3 contains 15 residues. V gave up 0 bases and J gave up 11 bases; unmatched junction bases: 10. CDR1 is MGHRA and CDR2 is YSYEKL in the germline V gene. CDR3 nucleotides: TGCGCCAGCAGCCAAGAAGAGACAGGGGGAACATGGGCTTTCTTT. Protein: CASSQEETGGTWAFF.

This clonotype was counted a few times. J is TRBJ2-3 and V is TRBV6-6, with 7 bases aligning to TRBD1. The CDR3 consists of 16 residues. Germline values: CDR1 MNHNY, CDR2 SVGAGI (reference sequence). The junction had 9 bases not matched to a gene; V was cut back by 6 bases and J by 0 bases. The CDR3 nucleotides read TGTGCCAGCAGACTACAGGGGATGACTAGCACAGATACGCAGTATTTT. As protein: CASRLQGMTSTDTQYF.

This clonotype was counted at least ten times. The chain is built from TRBV12-3 or TRBV12-4 and TRBJ1-5, with TRBD1 identical over 7 bases. The V and J ends lost 8 bases and 0 bases, in that order; junction bases with no gene match: 7. CDR3 length: 15 residues. This chain's CDR3 is CASGRQGYSNQPQHF. In DNA form, the CDR3 reads TGTGCCAGCGGACGACAGGGTTATAGCAATCAGCCCCAGCATTTT.

This clonotype has only a few counts. The V and J genes are TRBV12-3 or TRBV12-4 and TRBJ2-1; D is uncertain. V lost 3 bases to trimming and J lost 4 bases, with 16 bases between them. The CDR3 runs 16 residues. The chain's CDR3 is CASSFPPGPEYNEQFF. Written as DNA, the CDR3 is TGTGCCAGCAGTTTCCCGCCAGGTCCTGAGTACAATGAGCAGTTCTTC.

This clonotype has more than one count but fewer than ten. The chain couples TRBV10-3 to TRBJ2-3; D is perhaps TRBD2 (5 bases). Germline V gene sequence: CDR1 ENHRY, CDR2 SYGVKD. Trimming removed 10 bases from V and 4 bases from J, with 27 bases in between. This CDR3 has 17 residues. The CDR3 reads CATGRTLELSGSDTQYF. CDR3 nucleotide sequence: TGTGCCACCGGCCGTACCTTGGAGTTGAGCGGTTCAGATACGCAGTATTTT.

There are many counts of this clonotype. J is TRBJ2-1 and V is TRBV3-1; D not certain. Germline V CDR1 and CDR2: LGHDT, YNNKEL (reference sequence). The CDR3 sequence is 15 residues long. Trimming left V 5 bases short and J 2 bases short, with 13 bases between. As DNA, the CDR3 is TGTGCCAGCAGCGCCGGGCTTAGCACCTACAATGAGCAGTTCTTC. This codes for CASSAGLSTYNEQFF.

This clonotype was detected only a few times. The genes are TRBV6-2 or TRBV6-3 and TRBJ1-6; TRBD1 aligns across 9 bases. The CDR3 consists of 15 residues. The trim removed 6 bases at V and 5 bases at J, leaving 5 bases unmatched. CDR1 and CDR2 from the germline V gene are MNHEY and SVGEGT. The CDR3: CASRNGQGNNSPLHF. The CDR3 DNA follows: TGTGCCAGCAGGAACGGACAGGGGAATAATTCACCCCTCCACTTT.

The chain carries TRBV14 and TRBJ1-1; TRBD1 might be the D (6 bases). Germline values: CDR1 SGHDN, CDR2 FVKESK. This CDR3 is built from 13 residues. V was trimmed by 4 bases and J by 3 bases, leaving 9 bases between them. In DNA form, the CDR3 reads TGTGCCAGCAGCCCTCACAGGGACACTGAAGCTTTCTTT. Amino acid sequence: CASSPHRDTEAFF.